Below are 13 T cell receptor beta chains sequenced from a single sample in a study of T-cell memory formation after mild COVID-19. Via MiXCR, TCRdb re-called the 5' RACE reads, giving one row per CDR3 protein. Among about 160,000 distinct CDR3 sequences listed, around a third were seen once. Specimen: PBMCs or a T cell subset sorted from them (not recorded which). Every receptor here comes from an adult woman who had mild COVID-19 (a few samples of this study predate the infection). Cell type and time point are not known.

A few counts support this clonotype. The V call is TRBV7-9, the J call TRBJ1-2; no firm D call. V was pared by 5 bases and J by 4 bases, with 11 bases between. The CDR3 extends over 13 amino acids. Germline V gene data show CDR1 as SEHNR and CDR2 as FQNEAQ (reference sequence). CDR3 sequence: CASSVQDLYGYTF. DNA for the CDR3: TGTGCCAGCAGCGTCCAAGACCTCTATGGCTACACCTTC.

This clonotype was counted a few times. This rearrangement joins TRBV7-9 to TRBJ2-5; D uncertain. This CDR3 spans 14 amino acids. V lost 6 bases to trimming and J lost 2 bases, with 13 bases between them. Per germline, CDR1 SEHNR and CDR2 FQNEAQ (reference sequence). For the CDR3, the DNA is TGTGCCAGCAGAGAGGACCTACAACAAGAGACCCAGTACTTC. Its translation is CASREDLQQETQYF.

This clonotype occurred a few times. The chain uses TRBV3-1 and TRBJ1-1; weak D call: TRBD1 (6 bases). CDR1 is LGHDT, CDR2 YNNKEL, per germline (reference sequence). CDR3 length equals 14 residues. The V gene lost 5 bases and the J gene lost 6 bases, with 16 bases spanning the gap. The DNA for the CDR3 is TGTGCCAGCAGCGTACAGGGATGGGAGGCTGAAGCTTTCTTT. Protein product: CASSVQGWEAEAFF.

The chain recombines TRBV24-1 with TRBJ2-2; 9 bases align to TRBD1. CDR3 length: 16 amino acids. Germline V gene data show CDR1 as KGHDR and CDR2 as SFDVKD. Trimming at V came to 7 bases and at J to 4 bases, leaving 9 bases not matched to a gene. CDR3 DNA sequence: TGTGCCACCAGAGAGACGGGGACAGGGAGCACCGGGGAGCTGTTTTTT. This encodes CATRETGTGSTGELFF.

The chain couples TRBV12-3 or TRBV12-4 to TRBJ2-1; D gene unclear. Trimming took 5 bases from V and 9 from J, leaving 5 bases between them. CDR3 size: 10 residues. The CDR3 here is CASSDGEQFF. In DNA form, the CDR3 reads TGTGCCAGCAGTGATGGTGAGCAGTTCTTC.

This clonotype showed up just once. The chain links TRBV30 to TRBJ2-5, with D perhaps matching TRBD2 (7 bases). V lost 5 bases to trimming and J lost 2 bases, with 12 bases between them. Germline V CDR1 and CDR2: GTSNPN, SVGIG (reference sequence). This CDR3 contains 13 residues. The CDR3 DNA is TGTGCCTGGGCGGGGGCCGGGCAAGAGACCCAGTACTTC. As protein: CAWAGAGQETQYF.

V usage is TRBV6-5 and J usage is TRBJ2-7; D not certain. Trimming pared 5 bases from V and 8 bases from J, leaving 10 bases between. CDR1 MNHEY and CDR2 SVGAGI come from the germline V gene. This CDR3 is built from 11 residues. The CDR3 region has the DNA TGTGCCAGCAGTACAGATACCAAGCAGTACTTC. Amino acid sequence: CASSTDTKQYF.

This chain links TRBV9 with TRBJ1-2; 7 bases are a match to TRBD1. V dropped 5 bases and J dropped 7; count of bases not matched to a gene: 8. Germline assignment: CDR1 SGDLS and CDR2 YYNGEE. CDR3 length: 13 residues. CDR3: CASSSTDRAGYTF. The CDR3 DNA reads as TGTGCCAGCAGTTCCACCGACAGGGCTGGCTACACCTTC.

This chain links TRBV12-3 or TRBV12-4 with TRBJ2-1, with TRBD2 matching over 10 bases. V was pared by 3 bases and J by 7 bases, with 6 bases of the junction left unmatched. The CDR3 is 15 residues long. The CDR3 here is CASSLVAGGGNEQFF. For the CDR3, the DNA is TGTGCCAGCAGTTTGGTAGCGGGAGGTGGTAATGAGCAGTTCTTC.

In this sample, this clonotype turned up a few times. V and J are TRBV6-5 and TRBJ2-4; 10 nucleotides align to TRBD2. The CDR3 covers 16 residues. Germline V lookup: CDR1 MNHEY, CDR2 SVGAGI. V was clipped by 2 bases and J by 4 bases; unmatched bases: 5. The CDR3 nucleotides are TGTGCCAGCAGTTACCTGGCTAGCGGGGGAAAAAACATTCAGTACTTC. Its translation: CASSYLASGGKNIQYF.

The chain links TRBV4-1 to TRBJ2-1; 7 bases agree with TRBD2. The CDR3 runs 16 residues. After removal of 0 bases from V and 5 bases from J, the junction contained 7 bases not matched to a gene. The germline V gene has CDR1 MGHRA and CDR2 YSYEKL. The CDR3 spells CASSQESRGFDNEQFF. The CDR3 nucleotides read TGCGCCAGCAGCCAAGAATCGCGGGGGTTTGACAATGAGCAGTTCTTC.

This chain joins TRBV9 and TRBJ1-1; D ambiguous. Per the germline V gene, CDR1 is SGDLS and CDR2 is YYNGEE. The CDR3 loop spans 14 amino acids. V was clipped by 0 bases and J by 0 bases, with 6 bases between them. CDR3 loop: CASSVEVMNTEAFF. CDR3 nucleotide sequence: TGTGCCAGCAGCGTAGAGGTTATGAACACTGAAGCTTTCTTT.

This clonotype was detected only a few times. This sequence joins TRBV5-4 and TRBJ2-7; the match to TRBD1 covers 10 bases. With 10 bases clipped from V and 6 bases from J, the junction kept 13 bases outside the gene matches. Germline V gene sequence: CDR1 SGHNT, CDR2 YYREEE (reference sequence). This CDR3 is built from 14 residues. CDR3 DNA: TGTGCCTTCGCCCGGGACAGGGGATCTGGCGAGCAGTACTTC. It encodes CAFARDRGSGEQYF.